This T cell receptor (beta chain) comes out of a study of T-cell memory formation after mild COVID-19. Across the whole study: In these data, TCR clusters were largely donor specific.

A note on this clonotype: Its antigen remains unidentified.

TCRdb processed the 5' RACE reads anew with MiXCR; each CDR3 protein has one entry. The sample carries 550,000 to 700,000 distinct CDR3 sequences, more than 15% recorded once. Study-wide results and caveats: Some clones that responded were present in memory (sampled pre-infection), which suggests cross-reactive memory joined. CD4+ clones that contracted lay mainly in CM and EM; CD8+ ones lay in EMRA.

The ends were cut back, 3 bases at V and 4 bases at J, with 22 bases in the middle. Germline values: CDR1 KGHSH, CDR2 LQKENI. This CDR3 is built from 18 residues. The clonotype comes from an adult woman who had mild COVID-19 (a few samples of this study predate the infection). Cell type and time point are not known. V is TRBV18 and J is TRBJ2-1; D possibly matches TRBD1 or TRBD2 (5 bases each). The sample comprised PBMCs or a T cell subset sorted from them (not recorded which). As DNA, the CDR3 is TGTGCCAGCTCACCCGGGACGACGGGCCTCGCTCTGTACAATGAGCAGTTCTTC. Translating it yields CASSPGTTGLALYNEQFF.